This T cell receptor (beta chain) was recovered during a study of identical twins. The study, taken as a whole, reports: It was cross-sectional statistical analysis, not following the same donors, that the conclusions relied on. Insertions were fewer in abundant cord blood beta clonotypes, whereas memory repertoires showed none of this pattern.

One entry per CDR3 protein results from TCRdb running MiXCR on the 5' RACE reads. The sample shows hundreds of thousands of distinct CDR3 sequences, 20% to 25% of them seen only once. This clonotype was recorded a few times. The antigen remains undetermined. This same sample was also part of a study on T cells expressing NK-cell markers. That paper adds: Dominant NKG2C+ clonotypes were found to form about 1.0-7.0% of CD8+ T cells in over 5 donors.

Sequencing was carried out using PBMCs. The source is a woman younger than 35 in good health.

The CDR3 is CASSQDIRPGTKETQYF. CDR3 DNA sequence: TGCGCCAGCAGCCAAGATATTCGTCCCGGGACCAAAGAGACCCAGTACTTC. The rearrangement links TRBV4-3 to TRBJ2-5; the D gene could be TRBD1 or TRBD2 (5 bases each). The CDR3 has 17 amino acids. Between the trimmed V and J ends, which lost 0 bases and 3 bases, there was a span of 17 bases. CDR1 and CDR2 from the germline V gene are LGHNA and YSLEER.